The sequence of this T cell receptor (beta chain) was determined in a study of T cells after yellow fever vaccination. Via MiXCR, TCRdb re-called the 5' RACE reads, giving one row per CDR3 protein. The table shows a few hundred thousand distinct CDR3 sequences, with around 12% occurring only once. Germline assignment: CDR1 LGHNA and CDR2 YSLEER. Trimming cost V 6 bases and J 3 bases, with 14 bases left between them. There are 14 residues in the CDR3. The TCR originated in a man in his late teens or twenties who received the YFV17D yellow fever vaccine. Material: CD4+ T cells sorted from PBMCs, obtained 15 days after the yellow fever booster vaccination. This chain connects TRBV4-3 to TRBJ1-2; TRBD1 is a possible D gene (6 bases). CDR3 nucleotide sequence: TGCGCCAGCAGTGAGGACAGTTTATACTATGGCTACACCTTC. It yields the protein CASSEDSLYYGYTF.